These 18 T cell receptor beta chains originate from one sample sequenced in a study of cytomegalovirus exposure and HLA in healthy donors. TCRdb keeps only in-frame clones here, not all; method: immunoSEQ multiplex PCR. Here the sample spans about 110,000 clones, approximately 94% being singletons. Sample: PBMCs. The receptors shown here come from a young woman in good health and CMV-seronegative.

The V and J genes are TRBV28 and TRBJ1-3; the match to TRBD1 covers 8 bases. The CDR3 sequence is 14 residues long. Germline assignment: CDR1 MDHEN and CDR2 SYDVKM. J was trimmed by 2 bases and V by 6 bases; bases with no gene match: 3. The chain's CDR3 is CASSAGQAGNTIYF. The DNA for the CDR3 is TGTGCCAGCAGCGCGGGACAGGCTGGAAACACCATATATTTT.

The chain carries TRBV28 and TRBJ1-5, with 7 bases that match TRBD1. Germline-derived CDR1 and CDR2 are MDHEN and SYDVKM. The V and J ends lost 3 bases and 5 bases, in that order; junction bases with no gene match: 10. The CDR3 length is 16 residues. The CDR3 nucleotides are TGTGCCAGCAGTTTTAGTAGAGCCAGGGGGGATCAGCCCCAGCATTTT. Amino acids: CASSFSRARGDQPQHF. Supplemented by reference TRBV28 and TRBJ1-5, the full variable domain reads DVKVTQSSRYLVKRTGEKVFLECVQDMDHENMFWYRQDPGLGLRLIYFSYDVKMKEKGDIPEGYSVSREKKERFSLILESASTNQTSMYLCASSFSRARGDQPQHFGDGTRLSIL.

Written as DNA, the CDR3 is TGCGCCAGCAGCCAAGAATACAGAACCTACGAGCAGTACTTC. Translation gives CASSQEYRTYEQYF. The rearrangement joins TRBV4-3 to TRBJ2-7; D is undetermined. The germline V gene encodes CDR1 LGHNA and CDR2 YSLEER. The CDR3 sequence is 14 residues long. V was cut by 0 bases and J by 2 bases, with 8 bases left in between.

The chain employs TRBV10-2 and TRBJ2-3; a weak D match, TRBD2 (5 bases). V was cut by 6 bases and J by 4 bases, with 8 bases left in between. The CDR3 is 12 residues long. Germline lookup yields CDR1 WSHSY and CDR2 SAAADI. The CDR3 here is CASRGSPDTQYF. The CDR3 bases are TGCGCCAGCAGGGGGAGCCCAGATACGCAGTATTTT.

The chain recombines TRBV7-9 with TRBJ1-1, with D maybe TRBD1 (5 bases). Per germline, CDR1 SEHNR and CDR2 FQNEAQ (reference sequence). The CDR3 sequence is 13 residues long. With 5 bases removed from V and 4 bases from J, the gap between germline ends came to 11 bases. This chain's CDR3 is CASSPGGITEAFF. The CDR3, as DNA: TGTGCCAGCAGCCCCGGGGGGATCACTGAAGCTTTCTTT.

Details on this clone: Other DNA sequences from this sample encode an identical CDR3 as well. J is TRBJ1-5 and V is TRBV28; no clear D. The CDR3 is made up of 13 amino acids. V was pared by 6 bases and J by 0 bases, with 6 bases between. Per germline, CDR1 MDHEN and CDR2 SYDVKM. This CDR3 is CASSRDSNQPQHF. CDR3 coding DNA: TGTGCCAGCAGCCGGGATAGCAATCAGCCCCAGCATTTT.

V gene TRBV6-5 combines with J gene TRBJ2-1; maybe TRBD2 (5 bases). Germline V gives CDR1 MNHEY, CDR2 SVGAGI. V was trimmed by 4 bases and J by 9 bases, leaving 7 bases between them. CDR3 length equals 11 residues. The CDR3 spells CASSLGSEQFF. As DNA, the CDR3 is TGTGCCAGCAGTTTAGGGAGTGAGCAGTTCTTC.

The genes are TRBV7-3 and TRBJ2-7; TRBD2 aligns across 11 bases. The CDR3 covers 15 residues. Germline V gene sequence: CDR1 SGHTA, CDR2 FQGTGA. V lost 3 bases and J lost 6; bases outside the gene matches: 7. The CDR3 sequence: CASSLGLAGGGEQYF. The CDR3 region has the DNA TGTGCCAGCAGCTTGGGGCTAGCGGGGGGCGGCGAGCAGTACTTC.

The chain links TRBV28 to TRBJ1-2; 7 nucleotides line up with TRBD1. Germline V gene lookup returns CDR1 MDHEN and CDR2 SYDVKM. The CDR3 spans 11 residues. V shed 8 bases, J shed 3 bases, and the junction held 0 bases outside the gene matches. For the CDR3, the DNA is TGTGCCAGCCAGGGGGACTATGGCTACACCTTC. Translation gives CASQGDYGYTF.

CDR3 protein: CASSLAGGGSYNEQFF. In DNA form, the CDR3 reads TGTGCCAGCAGCTTGGCCGGCGGGGGCTCCTACAATGAGCAGTTCTTC. This chain joins TRBV5-4 and TRBJ2-1; 7 bases align to TRBD2. With 0 bases clipped from V and 0 bases from J, the junction kept 3 bases outside the gene matches. Germline loops: CDR1 SGHNT, CDR2 YYREEE (reference sequence). The CDR3 spans 16 residues.

The chain uses TRBV15 and TRBJ2-4; no reliable D call. There are 16 residues in the CDR3. The V end lost 2 bases, the J end lost 1 base, and 12 bases lay between the germline ends. The V gene's germline CDR1 is LNHNV and CDR2 YYDKDF (reference sequence). The CDR3 reads CATSRQVLGAKNIQYF. As DNA, the CDR3 is TGTGCCACCAGCAGACAGGTCCTTGGGGCCAAAAACATTCAGTACTTC.

The rearrangement uses TRBV2 and TRBJ1-4, with unresolved D. The CDR3 totals 15 residues. V shed 3 bases and J shed 3 bases, with 11 bases lying between them. Per the germline V gene, CDR1 is SNHLY and CDR2 is FYNNEI. For the CDR3, the DNA is TGTGCCAGCAGTGACCCCGGCGGGTCTAATGAAAAACTGTTTTTT. Its translation is CASSDPGGSNEKLFF.

The chain couples TRBV28 to TRBJ2-1; 9 bases align to TRBD2. V was pared by 3 bases and J by 4 bases, with 4 bases of the junction left unmatched. Germline lookup yields CDR1 MDHEN and CDR2 SYDVKM. This CDR3 is 15 amino acids long. The CDR3 reads CASSFLTSGYNEQFF. The CDR3 nucleotides read TGTGCCAGCAGTTTTCTGACTAGCGGTTACAATGAGCAGTTCTTC.

This clone has a single count. This chain links TRBV7-2 with TRBJ2-1; TRBD2 matches 11 bases. V was clipped by 0 bases and J by 12 bases; unmatched bases: 4. This CDR3 region has 14 residues. The germline V gene encodes CDR1 SGHTA and CDR2 FQGNSA. The CDR3 nucleotides are TGTGCCAGCAGCTTAGCAACGCTAGCGGGGGGGCAGTTCTTC. This gives the protein CASSLATLAGGQFF.

This chain uses TRBV6-5 with TRBJ1-2, with TRBD1 matching over 10 bases. The CDR3 has 14 residues. Germline assignment: CDR1 MNHEY and CDR2 SVGAGI. Trimming cost V 5 bases and J 7 bases; bases outside gene matches: 7. The CDR3 region has the DNA TGTGCCAGCAGTCCGACAGGGGGCAGGGGTGGCTACACCTTC. The encoded protein is CASSPTGGRGGYTF.

The chain links TRBV11-3 to TRBJ2-6; 7 positions match TRBD2. The length of the CDR3 is 19 residues. CDR1 and CDR2 from the germline V gene are SGHNT and YENEEA. V gave up 0 bases and J gave up 2 bases; unmatched junction bases: 10. The CDR3 reads CASSLDEGPRGAGANVLTF. The CDR3 nucleotides read TGTGCCAGCAGCTTAGATGAGGGGCCCCGGGGGGCTGGGGCCAACGTCCTGACTTTC.

This clone has only one observation. The rearrangement links TRBV18 to TRBJ1-3; D gene ambiguous. The CDR3 is made up of 17 amino acids. CDR1 and CDR2 from the germline V gene are KGHSH and LQKENI. V lost 2 bases, J lost 8 bases, and 22 bases lay in between. The chain's CDR3 is CASSPGSLSRTRDTIYF. The CDR3 DNA sequence: TGTGCCAGCTCACCAGGCTCCTTGAGCAGGACTCGAGACACCATATATTTT.

This clone was picked up one time. V gene TRBV4-1 combines with J gene TRBJ2-2, with D uncertain. The CDR3 runs 15 residues. Germline V gene lookup returns CDR1 MGHRA and CDR2 YSYEKL. The ends were cut back, 3 bases at V and 6 bases at J, with 14 bases in the middle. The CDR3: CASSHPIGVAGELFF. The CDR3 DNA reads TGCGCCAGCAGCCACCCCATCGGAGTGGCCGGGGAGCTGTTTTTT.